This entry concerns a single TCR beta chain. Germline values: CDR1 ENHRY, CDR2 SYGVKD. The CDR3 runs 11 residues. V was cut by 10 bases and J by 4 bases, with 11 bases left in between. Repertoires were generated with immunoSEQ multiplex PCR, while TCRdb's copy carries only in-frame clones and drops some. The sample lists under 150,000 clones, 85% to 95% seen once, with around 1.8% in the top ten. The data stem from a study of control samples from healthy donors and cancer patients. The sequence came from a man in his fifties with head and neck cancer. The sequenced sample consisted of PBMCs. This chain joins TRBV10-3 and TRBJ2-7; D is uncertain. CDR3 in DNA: TGTGCCACGAGAGAGGAATACGAGCAGTACTTC. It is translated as CATREEYEQYF.